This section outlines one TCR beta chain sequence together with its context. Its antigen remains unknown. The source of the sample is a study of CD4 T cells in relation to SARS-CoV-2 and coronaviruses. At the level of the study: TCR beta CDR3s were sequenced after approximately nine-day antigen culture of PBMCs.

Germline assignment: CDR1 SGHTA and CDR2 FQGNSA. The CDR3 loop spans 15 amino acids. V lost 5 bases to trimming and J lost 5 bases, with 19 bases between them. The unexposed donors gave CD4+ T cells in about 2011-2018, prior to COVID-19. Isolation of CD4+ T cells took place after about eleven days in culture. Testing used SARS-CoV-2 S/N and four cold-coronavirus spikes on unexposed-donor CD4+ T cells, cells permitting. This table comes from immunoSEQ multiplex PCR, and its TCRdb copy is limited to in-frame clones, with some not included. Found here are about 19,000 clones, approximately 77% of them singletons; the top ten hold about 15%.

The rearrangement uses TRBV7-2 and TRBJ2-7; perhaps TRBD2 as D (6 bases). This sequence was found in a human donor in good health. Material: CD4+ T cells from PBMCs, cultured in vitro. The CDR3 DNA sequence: TGTGCCAGCAGCCAACGCGTTGGCGGGATAAACGAGCAGTACTTC. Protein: CASSQRVGGINEQYF.